Below are 32 T cell receptor beta chains sequenced from a single sample in a study of technical replicates of blood from a few donors. Clones were read by immunoSEQ multiplex PCR, and TCRdb kept only the in-frame ones, dropping some. Seen here are 40,000 to 60,000 clones, more than 70% observed once, and the top ten hold over 5.5%. The specimen sequenced was PBMCs. Source of these receptors: a human donor in good health. Some clones in this sample may be carry-over from other donors' samples.

CDR3 in amino acids: CASSAGLASSSYEQYF. As DNA, the CDR3 is TGTGCCAGCAGCGCGGGACTAGCGTCTAGCTCCTACGAGCAGTACTTC. The chain joins TRBV7-2 to TRBJ2-7, with 10 bases lining up with TRBD2. J gave up 0 bases and V 5 bases, and 7 bases lay outside the gene matches. The CDR3 length is 16 residues. In germline, CDR1 is SGHTA, CDR2 FQGNSA. Together with reference TRBV7-2 and TRBJ2-7, the CDR3 gives the full variable domain: GAGVSQSPSNKVTEKGKDVELRCDPISGHTALYWYRQSLGQGLEFLIYFQGNSAPDKSGLPSDRFSAERTGGSVSTLTIQRTQQEDSAVYLCASSAGLASSSYEQYFGPGTRLTVT.

This chain links TRBV29-1 with TRBJ1-2; D gene uncertain. Per the germline V gene, CDR1 is SQVTM and CDR2 is ANQGSEA. Trimming left V 6 bases short and J 4 bases short, with 15 bases between. The CDR3 extends over 13 amino acids. CDR3 sequence reads: CSVDPPGGYGYTF. The CDR3 DNA sequence: TGCAGCGTCGACCCGCCAGGAGGCTATGGCTACACCTTC.

The rearrangement uses TRBV7-3 and TRBJ1-3; D might be TRBD1 (5 bases). The length of the CDR3 is 15 residues. In germline, CDR1 is SGHTA, CDR2 FQGTGA. V lost 0 bases and J 16 bases, leaving 22 bases between the germline ends. CDR3 amino acids: CASSLTGGQGTPLYF. Here the CDR3 DNA reads TGTGCCAGCAGCTTAACTGGCGGTCAGGGCACACCTCTCTATTTT.

The CDR3, as DNA: TGTGCCAGCAGCCAAGCGTTAGGGGGCTTTCTTGGCTACACCTTC. It encodes CASSQALGGFLGYTF. V is TRBV14 and J is TRBJ1-2; TRBD1 agrees at 7 bases. J was trimmed by 7 bases and V by 1 base; bases with no gene match: 9. The CDR3 contains 15 residues. Germline values: CDR1 SGHDN, CDR2 FVKESK. The variable domain in full, with the rest retrieved from reference TRBV14 and TRBJ1-2, is EAGVTQFPSHSVIEKGQTVTLRCDPISGHDNLYWYRRVMGKEIKFLLHFVKESKQDESGMPNNRFLAERTGGTYSTLKVQPAELEDSGVYFCASSQALGGFLGYTFGSGTRLTVV.

This chain connects TRBV6-5 to TRBJ1-5, with D perhaps matching TRBD1 (5 bases). V lost 0 bases, J lost 4 bases, and 10 bases lay in between. This CDR3 has 15 residues. Germline V CDR1 and CDR2: MNHEY, SVGAGI. CDR3 coding DNA: TGTGCCAGCAGTTACTCGTGGCAGGGAAATCAGCCCCAGCATTTT. Its protein product is CASSYSWQGNQPQHF.

V gene TRBV5-1 combines with J gene TRBJ2-1; the match to TRBD2 covers 11 bases. Germline CDR1 is SGHRS and CDR2 is YFSETQ. CDR3 length: 16 amino acids. The trim removed 4 bases at V and 3 bases at J, leaving 6 bases unmatched. The DNA of the CDR3 is TGCGCCAGCAGCGGAACAGGGACTAGCGGCTACAATGAGCAGTTCTTC. Translated: CASSGTGTSGYNEQFF.

The chain is built from TRBV4-2 and TRBJ1-6; D uncertain. The ends were cut back, 2 bases at V and 5 bases at J, with 7 bases in the middle. Germline CDR1 and CDR2: LGHNA and YNFKEQ. CDR3 length: 14 amino acids. CDR3 amino acids: CASSQMGDNSPLHF. CDR3 nucleotides: TGTGCCAGCAGCCAAATGGGCGATAATTCACCCCTCCACTTT.

V is TRBV30 and J is TRBJ1-2; D remains unclear. CDR3 length: 13 amino acids. The V end was cut by 5 bases, the J end by 4 bases, with 14 bases between. Germline assignment: CDR1 GTSNPN and CDR2 SVGIG (reference sequence). In nucleotides, the CDR3 is TGTGCCTGGGTAGCGGGAGGAGGCTATGGCTACACCTTC. It translates to CAWVAGGGYGYTF.

V gene TRBV5-1 combines with J gene TRBJ1-1, with TRBD1 matching over 9 bases. J gave up 4 bases and V 0 bases, and 1 base lay outside the gene matches. Per the germline V gene, CDR1 is SGHRS and CDR2 is YFSETQ. The CDR3 has 14 amino acids. The CDR3 sequence is CASSLGTGATEAFF. The CDR3 bases are TGCGCCAGCAGCTTGGGGACAGGGGCCACTGAAGCTTTCTTT.

V and J are TRBV7-9 and TRBJ1-1, with 11 bases that match TRBD1. The V segment lost 4 bases and the J segment 1 base; nucleotides outside the gene matches: 8. CDR1 is SEHNR, CDR2 FQNEAQ, per germline (reference sequence). CDR3 length: 17 residues. CDR3 in amino acids: CASSSIGTGGKNTEAFF. The CDR3 DNA is TGTGCCAGCAGCTCCATCGGGACAGGGGGTAAGAACACTGAAGCTTTCTTT.

The rearrangement joins TRBV10-1 to TRBJ1-5; 8 bases are shared with TRBD1. In germline, CDR1 is WNHNN, CDR2 SYGVQD (reference sequence). The CDR3 runs to 13 residues. Trimming at V came to 8 bases and at J to 4 bases, leaving 4 bases not matched to a gene. CDR3 nucleotide sequence: TGCGCCAGCTGGACAGGGTTAAATCAGCCCCAGCATTTT. As protein: CASWTGLNQPQHF.

This clone has a handful of counts. The chain carries TRBV7-2 and TRBJ1-1; the D is unclear. The CDR3 is 13 amino acids. Germline-derived CDR1 and CDR2 are SGHTA and FQGNSA. With 4 bases removed from V and 9 bases from J, the gap between germline ends came to 15 bases. For the CDR3, the DNA is TGTGCCAGCAGCTCCCCTAGGACTGTGAAAGCTTTCTTT. Protein product: CASSSPRTVKAFF.

The chain employs TRBV11-1 and TRBJ1-4; 11 bases are shared with TRBD1. The germline V gene has CDR1 SGHAT and CDR2 FQDESV (reference sequence). CDR3 length: 15 residues. The J segment lost 8 bases and the V segment lost 3 bases, leaving 5 bases of the junction unmatched. The CDR3 nucleotides read TGTGCCAGCAGCTTCGGGGGACAGGGGGAAGAAAAACTGTTTTTT. Translating it yields CASSFGGQGEEKLFF.

The chain employs TRBV5-1 and TRBJ2-2, with D possibly TRBD1 on 6 matching bases. Trimming took off 3 bases at V and 6 bases at J, with 18 bases between the two ends. The CDR3 consists of 16 residues. The germline gives CDR1 SGHRS, CDR2 YFSETQ. The CDR3 sequence: CASSSRDMVPSGELFF. The CDR3 DNA sequence: TGCGCCAGCAGCTCCCGGGACATGGTACCCTCCGGGGAGCTGTTTTTT. Together with reference TRBV5-1 and TRBJ2-2, the CDR3 gives the full variable domain: KAGVTQTPRYLIKTRGQQVTLSCSPISGHRSVSWYQQTPGQGLQFLFEYFSETQRNKGNFPGRFSGRQFSNSRSEMNVSTLELGDSALYLCASSSRDMVPSGELFFGEGSRLTVL.

This clone was counted ten times or more. The chain is built from TRBV10-2 and TRBJ1-4; a weak D match, TRBD1 (5 bases). CDR3 size: 13 residues. Trimming took off 4 bases at V and 6 bases at J, with 9 bases between the two ends. Germline loops: CDR1 WSHSY, CDR2 SAAADI. The chain's CDR3 is CASSGGMDEKLFF. DNA of the CDR3: TGCGCCAGCAGTGGGGGCATGGATGAAAAACTGTTTTTT.

The gene calls are TRBV7-8 and TRBJ2-7; tentatively, D is TRBD2 (5 bases). V was pared by 5 bases and J by 3 bases, with 17 bases between. CDR1 is SGHVS and CDR2 is FQNEAQ in the germline V gene. This CDR3 spans 15 amino acids. This CDR3 reads CASSRQRVRGYEQYF. As DNA, the CDR3 is TGTGCCAGCAGCCGCCAGAGGGTCAGAGGCTACGAGCAGTACTTC.

The chain links TRBV11-3 to TRBJ2-3; D is possibly TRBD2 (5 bases). The CDR3 has 14 amino acids. Germline CDR1 and CDR2: SGHNT and YENEEA. V was trimmed by 1 base and J by 4 bases, leaving 9 bases between them. This chain's CDR3 is CASSLGLNADTQYF. CDR3 in DNA: TGTGCCAGCAGCTTAGGACTAAACGCAGATACGCAGTATTTT.

This chain links TRBV6-1 with TRBJ1-4, with 9 nucleotides matching TRBD1. Germline V gives CDR1 MNHNS, CDR2 SASEGT. This CDR3 contains 14 residues. The trim removed 5 bases at V and 8 bases at J, leaving 6 bases unmatched. This CDR3 is CASSPGQGVEKLFF. The CDR3, as DNA: TGTGCCAGCAGTCCGGGACAGGGAGTCGAAAAACTGTTTTTT.

The chain links TRBV7-9 to TRBJ2-7, with 7 bases identical to TRBD1. Per the germline V gene, CDR1 is SEHNR and CDR2 is FQNEAQ (reference sequence). The CDR3 contains 14 residues. V gave up 5 bases and J gave up 2 bases; unmatched junction bases: 6. The CDR3 sequence: CASSPRDSTYEQYF. The CDR3 nucleotides read TGTGCCAGCAGCCCCCGGGACAGCACCTACGAGCAGTACTTC.

The rearrangement uses TRBV4-3 and TRBJ1-3; D not certain. The CDR3 length is 15 residues. Looked up from germline, CDR1 is LGHNA and CDR2 is YSLEER. V dropped 0 bases and J dropped 2 bases, with 8 bases sitting between them. The chain's CDR3 is CASSQDGGTGNTIYF. Written as DNA, the CDR3 is TGCGCCAGCAGCCAAGACGGCGGAACTGGAAACACCATATATTTT.

The chain combines TRBV4-3 with TRBJ1-4, with 7 bases that match TRBD1. Germline-derived CDR1 and CDR2 are LGHNA and YSLEER. Losses at the gene ends were 0 bases for V and 6 bases for J; bases not matched to a gene: 7. CDR3 length: 16 amino acids. The CDR3 reads CASSQDRGQSHEKLFF. The CDR3, as DNA: TGCGCCAGCAGCCAAGACCGGGGACAGTCTCATGAAAAACTGTTTTTT.

This clone was seen just once. The chain uses TRBV13 and TRBJ1-2, with 7 positions matching TRBD1. Trimming removed 4 bases from V and 5 bases from J; junction bases left unmatched: 10. Germline V CDR1 and CDR2: PRHDT, FYEKMQ (reference sequence). CDR3 length: 15 residues. The CDR3 DNA reads TGTGCCAGCAGCTACCAGGGGGGTATACAGTATGGCTACACCTTC. Protein sequence: CASSYQGGIQYGYTF.

The chain carries TRBV6-5 and TRBJ1-2, with D perhaps matching TRBD1 (5 bases). V was trimmed by 10 bases and J by 0 bases, leaving 18 bases between them. This CDR3 contains 15 residues. The germline V gene encodes CDR1 MNHEY and CDR2 SVGAGI. The CDR3 DNA sequence: TGTGCCACCACCCGGACACATCAGGCTAACTATGGCTACACCTTC. Translated, it gives CATTRTHQANYGYTF.

The CDR3, as DNA: TGTGCCAGCAGACACAGGGTCTCCTACAATGAGCAGTTCTTC. It translates to CASRHRVSYNEQFF. The chain combines TRBV2 with TRBJ2-1; D perhaps matches TRBD1 (6 bases). Germline V gene data show CDR1 as SNHLY and CDR2 as FYNNEI. The ends were cut back, 6 bases at V and 0 bases at J, with 9 bases in the middle. The CDR3 runs to 14 residues.

The chain combines TRBV7-2 with TRBJ2-5; the D gene is possibly TRBD2 (5 bases). Trimming stripped 3 bases from V and 9 bases from J, with 14 bases between. The germline V gene has CDR1 SGHTA and CDR2 FQGNSA. The CDR3 consists of 13 residues. The CDR3 DNA is TGTGCCAGCAGCTTTTTGTCCCCGGGGTCCCAGTACTTC. This encodes CASSFLSPGSQYF.

This sequence joins TRBV10-3 and TRBJ1-2; 11 bases map to TRBD1. Germline V gives CDR1 ENHRY, CDR2 SYGVKD. V shed 6 bases and J 2 bases; nucleotides not matched to a gene: 8. The CDR3 length is 16 residues. The CDR3 nucleotides read TGTGCCATCAGCCTTGGACAGGGGGCGGGAAACTATGGCTACACCTTC. Translated, it gives CAISLGQGAGNYGYTF.

The CDR3 coding sequence is TGCGCCAGCAGCCAAGATAGCTGGACAGGCGCTTACGAGCAGTACTTC. It yields the protein CASSQDSWTGAYEQYF. The chain recombines TRBV4-1 with TRBJ2-7, with 7 bases that match TRBD1. V lost 0 bases, J lost 4 bases, and 9 bases stayed unmatched. The CDR3 loop spans 16 amino acids. From germline, CDR1 is MGHRA and CDR2 YSYEKL.

V gene TRBV4-3 combines with J gene TRBJ1-2; 9 nucleotides align to TRBD1. This CDR3 contains 15 residues. Germline V lookup: CDR1 LGHNA, CDR2 YSLEER. The V gene end was trimmed by 4 bases and the J gene end by 2 bases; junction bases not matched to a gene: 5. The CDR3 sequence: CASSPDRGANYGYTF. DNA of the CDR3: TGCGCCAGCAGCCCAGACAGGGGGGCCAACTATGGCTACACCTTC.

The genes are TRBV5-6 and TRBJ1-2; perhaps TRBD1 as D (6 bases). CDR3 length: 14 amino acids. Germline-derived CDR1 and CDR2 are SGHDT and YYEEEE. The V end lost 4 bases, the J end lost 4 bases, and 14 bases lay between the germline ends. This CDR3 is CASSTRDIIYGYTF. As DNA, the CDR3 is TGTGCCAGCAGCACCCGGGACATCATCTATGGCTACACCTTC.

In this sample, this clone turned up once. This chain links TRBV5-1 with TRBJ2-7; D is unclear. Germline loops: CDR1 SGHRS, CDR2 YFSETQ. The V and J ends lost 2 bases and 3 bases respectively, with 12 bases between them. The CDR3 covers 14 residues. CDR3: CASSFISANYEQYF. The CDR3 DNA is TGCGCCAGCAGCTTCATCAGCGCGAACTACGAGCAGTACTTC.

The rearrangement joins TRBV23-1 to TRBJ1-1; tentatively, D is TRBD1 (6 bases). TRBV23-1 is an ORF, and what it does is uncertain. The length of the CDR3 is 17 residues. V was shortened by 0 bases and J by 0 bases, with 14 bases between the two germline ends. The CDR3 DNA is TGCGCCAGCAGTCAATCCCCAGGGGATCGGATGAACACTGAAGCTTTCTTT. It specifies CASSQSPGDRMNTEAFF.

CDR3: CAWSVGGKGYGYTF. CDR3 DNA sequence: TGTGCCTGGAGTGTAGGGGGTAAGGGCTATGGCTACACCTTC. The chain recombines TRBV30 with TRBJ1-2; a possible D gene is TRBD1 (6 bases). Per the germline V gene, CDR1 is GTSNPN and CDR2 is SVGIG (reference sequence). V was trimmed by 0 bases and J by 4 bases, leaving 12 bases between them. CDR3 length: 14 residues. Drawing the rest from reference TRBV30 and TRBJ1-2, the complete variable domain is SQTIHQWPATLVQPVGSPLSLECTVEGTSNPNLYWYRQAAGRGLQLLFYSVGIGQISSEVPQNLSASRPQDRQFILSSKKLLLSDSGFYLCAWSVGGKGYGYTFGSGTRLTVV.